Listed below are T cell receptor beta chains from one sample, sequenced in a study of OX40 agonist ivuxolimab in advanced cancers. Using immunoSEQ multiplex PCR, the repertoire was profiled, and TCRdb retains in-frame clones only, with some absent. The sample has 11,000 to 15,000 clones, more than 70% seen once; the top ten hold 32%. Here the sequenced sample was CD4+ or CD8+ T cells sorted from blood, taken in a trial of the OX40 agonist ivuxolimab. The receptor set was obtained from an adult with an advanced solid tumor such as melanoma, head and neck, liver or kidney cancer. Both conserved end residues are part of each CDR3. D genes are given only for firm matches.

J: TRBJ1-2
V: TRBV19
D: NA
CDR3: CASTLQVAGNGYTF

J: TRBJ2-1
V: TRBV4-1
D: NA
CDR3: CASSPRSGVPDPTNEQFF

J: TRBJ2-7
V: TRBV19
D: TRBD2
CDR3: CASSALGRPYEQYF

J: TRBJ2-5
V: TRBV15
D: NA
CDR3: CATSTEGQETQYF

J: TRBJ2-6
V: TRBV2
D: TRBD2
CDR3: CASSYRGGVSGANVLTF

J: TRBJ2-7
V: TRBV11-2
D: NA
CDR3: CASSLVGQSYEQYF

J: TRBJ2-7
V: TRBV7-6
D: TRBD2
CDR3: CASSPGGAGASYEQYF

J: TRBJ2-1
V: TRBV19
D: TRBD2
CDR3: CASRLAEVNEQFF

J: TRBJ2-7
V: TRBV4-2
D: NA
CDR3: CASSQTGSYEQYF

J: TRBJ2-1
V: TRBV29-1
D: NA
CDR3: CSVEGLATYNEQFF

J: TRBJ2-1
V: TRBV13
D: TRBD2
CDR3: CASSATSGSIDNEQFF

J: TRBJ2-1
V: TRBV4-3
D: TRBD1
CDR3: CASSQENRGISSYNEQFF

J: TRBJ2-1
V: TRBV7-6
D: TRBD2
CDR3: CASSGLAGNEQFF

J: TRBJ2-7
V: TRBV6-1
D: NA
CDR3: CASSEGRSSSYEQYF

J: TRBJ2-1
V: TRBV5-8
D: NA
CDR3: CASSWTVEQFF

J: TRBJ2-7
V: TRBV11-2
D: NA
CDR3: CASSLYPRGFGVYEQYF

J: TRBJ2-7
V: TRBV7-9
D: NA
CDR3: CASSQDSDQLKRYF

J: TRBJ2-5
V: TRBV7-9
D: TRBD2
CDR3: CASSPTPGLAEETQYF

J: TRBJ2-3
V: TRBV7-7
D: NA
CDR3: CASSLSLRGTQYF

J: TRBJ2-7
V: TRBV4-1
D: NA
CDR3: CASSPKGQEQYF

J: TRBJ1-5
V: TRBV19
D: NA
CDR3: CASSISRSDQPQHF

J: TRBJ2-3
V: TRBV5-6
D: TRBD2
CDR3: CASSPGLAQPGDTQYF

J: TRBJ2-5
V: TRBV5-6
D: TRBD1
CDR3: CASSLIGTGVGETQYF

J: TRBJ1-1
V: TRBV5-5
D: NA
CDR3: CASSFLGGTTEAFF

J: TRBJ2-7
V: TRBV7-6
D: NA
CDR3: CASSYLGFPGEQYF

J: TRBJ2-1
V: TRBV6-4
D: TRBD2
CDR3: CASSGTSGTYNEQFF